This TCR beta chain was retrieved from a study of blood T cells in healthy people across ages. Study background: Through template switching, about one barcoded beta molecule was captured per two T cells, as measured in model experiments.

Using a J-beta primer mix together with a sample-barcoded 5' primer, a second PCR was run for roughly 7 to 12 cycles. TCRdb recomputed calls from the 5' RACE reads with MiXCR, one row per CDR3 protein. Among around 1,700,000 distinct CDR3 sequences listed, 28% were seen once. V lost 5 bases, J lost 4 bases, and 16 bases lay in between. The CDR3 runs 15 residues. The chain carries TRBV12-3 or TRBV12-4 and TRBJ2-3, with no clear D. This TCR derives from a woman younger than 45 in good health. Sequenced material: blood. DNA of the CDR3: TGTGCCAGCAGTCCCGACCCTAAACGGGCAGATACGCAGTATTTT. It translates to CASSPDPKRADTQYF.